This TCR beta chain was recorded in a study of beta chain features in type 1 diabetes. Looking at the study overall: Examination covered around 98 million sorted cells spanning all samples.

This CDR3 is built from 16 residues. Germline loops: CDR1 SEHNR, CDR2 FQNEAQ (reference sequence). V lost 0 bases, J lost 4 bases, and 15 bases lay in between. All of the isolated RNA was reverse transcribed, so expressed TCRB transcripts were sequenced. The protocol was immunoSEQ multiplex PCR, while the TCRdb copy is restricted to in-frame clones and leaves out a portion. The sample lists roughly 51,000 clones; 52% were seen once. As regards this clone: What it binds is not known.

The authors took one heparinised blood draw, averaging about 120 mL, from each donor. General observations from the study: The analysis here could not establish whether HLA type shapes TCRB rearrangement. Significant though moderate, a shortening of TCRB CDR3s appeared in all four CD4+ subsets of Type 1 diabetes patients.

The chain employs TRBV7-9 and TRBJ1-2; D may be TRBD1 (5 bases). The TCR was taken from a woman in her 40s with type 1 diabetes. The sequenced sample consisted of Tregs from blood. The CDR3 region is CASSLAGAGLSYGYTF. The CDR3 DNA follows: TGTGCCAGCAGCTTAGCCGGCGCAGGGCTTTCCTATGGCTACACCTTC.